Below are 14 T cell receptor beta chains sequenced from a single sample in a study of blood T cell repertoires in COVID-19. Profiling relied on immunoSEQ multiplex PCR, and the TCRdb table lists in-frame clones only, not all of them. The table has around 100,000 clones, 85% seen once. The sample was peripheral blood. The receptors come from a human donor in a cohort sampled during active COVID-19.

This chain joins TRBV5-6 and TRBJ1-4, with 7 bases that match TRBD1. CDR1 and CDR2 from the germline V gene are SGHDT and YYEEEE. The CDR3 is made up of 17 amino acids. V lost 1 base to trimming and J lost 7 bases; unmatched junction nucleotides: 13. DNA for the CDR3: TGTGCCAGCAGCTTGTTCCAGGGGGGATTGGGGACTGAAAAACTGTTTTTT. Translation: CASSLFQGGLGTEKLFF.

The chain recombines TRBV6-6 with TRBJ1-2, with 8 bases matching TRBD1. J lost 8 bases, V lost 4 bases, and 6 bases had no gene match. The germline CDR1 and CDR2 sequences are MNHNY and SVGAGI (reference sequence). This CDR3 spans 13 amino acids. The CDR3: CASSLGQDWGYTF. The CDR3 DNA is TGTGCCAGCAGTTTGGGACAGGATTGGGGCTACACCTTC.

The chain links TRBV3-1 (or the pseudogene TRBV3-2) to TRBJ2-7; a possible D gene is TRBD2 (7 bases). Per the germline V gene, CDR1 is LGHDT and CDR2 is YNNKEL (reference sequence). The CDR3 has 16 amino acids. V was pared by 2 bases and J by 4 bases, with 18 bases between. The CDR3 nucleotides read TGTGCCAGCAGCCAATCGGGCGGGGGCCATCCGTACGAGCAGTACTTC. This gives the protein CASSQSGGGHPYEQYF.

There are a few counts of this clone. CDR3 bases: TGTGCCAGCAGCTTACTTGGAGAGGCGTCCTACGAGCAGTACTTC. Translated, it gives CASSLLGEASYEQYF. This rearrangement joins TRBV7-9 to TRBJ2-7, with D unresolved. Germline V gives CDR1 SEHNR, CDR2 FQNEAQ (reference sequence). Trimming took off 2 bases at V and 1 base at J, with 12 bases between the two ends. This CDR3 contains 15 residues.

The genes are TRBV5-1 and TRBJ2-5; tentative D call: TRBD2 (5 bases). Germline values: CDR1 SGHRS, CDR2 YFSETQ. V was trimmed by 4 bases and J by 2 bases, leaving 15 bases between them. The length of the CDR3 is 15 residues. Here the CDR3 reads CASSPTYRRQETQYF. The CDR3 nucleotides read TGCGCCAGCAGCCCGACCTATAGGAGGCAAGAGACCCAGTACTTC.

V and J are TRBV5-1 and TRBJ2-2; D not certain. The germline V and J ends were trimmed by 8 bases and 3 bases, with 11 bases remaining between them. The germline gives CDR1 SGHRS, CDR2 YFSETQ. This CDR3 contains 13 residues. The CDR3 loop reads CASSRQDTGELFF. Written as DNA, the CDR3 is TGCGCCAGTAGTAGGCAGGACACCGGGGAGCTGTTTTTT.

This sequence joins TRBV15 and TRBJ2-6; TRBD2 might be the D (5 bases). Trimming shortened V by 5 bases and J by 2 bases, and 7 bases separated the two germline ends. The CDR3 totals 14 residues. The V gene's germline CDR1 is LNHNV and CDR2 YYDKDF (reference sequence). CDR3 loop: CATSSSTGANVLTF. CDR3 coding DNA: TGTGCCACCAGCTCTAGCACTGGGGCCAACGTCCTGACTTTC.

The V gene is TRBV6-5, the J gene TRBJ1-1; D may be TRBD1 (5 bases). The germline CDR1 and CDR2 sequences are MNHEY and SVGAGI. The CDR3 runs to 15 residues. Between the trimmed V and J ends, which lost 6 bases and 1 base, there was a span of 15 bases. The CDR3 region has the DNA TGTGCCAGCAGCCGGTCGGGACTAAAGAACACTGAAGCTTTCTTT. It specifies CASSRSGLKNTEAFF.

The chain has TRBV27 and TRBJ1-1; D remains unclear. V lost 2 bases, J lost 3 bases, and 10 bases lay in between. Germline V CDR1 and CDR2: MNHEY, SMNVEV (reference sequence). The CDR3 length is 14 residues. This CDR3 is CASSLMGAYTEAFF. The CDR3, as DNA: TGTGCCAGCAGTTTAATGGGCGCGTACACTGAAGCTTTCTTT.

This clone was seen more than once but under ten times. The chain employs TRBV29-1 and TRBJ2-1; 7 nucleotides align to TRBD1. CDR3 length: 16 amino acids. From germline, CDR1 is SQVTM and CDR2 ANQGSEA. V dropped 7 bases and J dropped 0; count of bases not matched to a gene: 12. CDR3 sequence: CSEQATGESSYNEQFF. The CDR3 coding sequence is TGCAGCGAGCAAGCCACAGGGGAAAGCTCCTACAATGAGCAGTTCTTC.

V gene TRBV30 combines with J gene TRBJ2-3; D unresolved. There are 12 residues in the CDR3. Trimming shortened V by 1 base and J by 6 bases, and 8 bases separated the two germline ends. The V gene's germline CDR1 is GTSNPN and CDR2 SVGIG (reference sequence). Here the CDR3 DNA reads TGTGCCTGGAGTGATGACTTGGATACGCAGTATTTT. Its translation is CAWSDDLDTQYF.

This sequence joins TRBV24-1 and TRBJ2-7; 9 bases agree with TRBD1. Germline V gene sequence: CDR1 KGHDR, CDR2 SFDVKD. There are 16 residues in the CDR3. Losses at the gene ends were 2 bases for V and 4 bases for J; bases not matched to a gene: 8. The CDR3 region is CATSDSKTGTGYEQYF. The CDR3 DNA reads as TGTGCCACCAGTGATTCAAAAACCGGGACAGGGTACGAGCAGTACTTC.

The chain recombines TRBV7-2 with TRBJ2-5; 8 bases map to TRBD2. From germline, CDR1 is SGHTA and CDR2 FQGNSA. V was pared by 1 base and J by 5 bases, with 12 bases of the junction left unmatched. This CDR3 has 17 residues. The CDR3, as DNA: TGTGCCAGCAGCTTAGTTGTATTTGGCGGGGGGTTTGAGACCCAGTACTTC. Its translation is CASSLVVFGGGFETQYF.

J is TRBJ2-1 and V is TRBV6-2 or TRBV6-3; 7 bases map to TRBD2. The germline V gene has CDR1 MNHEY and CDR2 SVGEGT. The CDR3 consists of 14 residues. V lost 3 bases and J lost 6; bases outside the gene matches: 5. The CDR3: CASSYGGVSNEQFF. CDR3 coding DNA: TGTGCCAGCAGTTATGGGGGGGTATCCAATGAGCAGTTCTTC.